A selection of T cell receptor beta chains follows, all from one sample in a study of regulatory T cells in long-lasting Graves disease. TCRdb re-analysed the multiplex PCR reads in MiXCR, keeping a single row per CDR3 protein. The sample lists roughly 520,000 distinct CDR3 sequences; approximately 12% were seen once. Separately, the same data were catalogued under a study of T cells in Graves' hyperthyroidism and ophthalmopathy.

The sample consisted of peripheral blood mononuclear cells (PBMCs), taken at new diagnosis, from a patient treated with antithyroid drugs. The receptors were gathered from a woman in her 30s with Graves disease. Each CDR3 is given with its conserved first and last residue. Fields, in order: J gene, D gene, V gene, clone size, CDR3 DNA, CDR3 protein. The D gene is left open where the match is weak. For some rows the clone size is stated as once, few or many, or as a class when expanded; others skip it.

j_call: TRBJ2-2
d_call: NA
v_call: TRBV19
clone_size: few
cdr3_nt: TGTGCCAGTAGTAGATGGGGGGAGTCGAACACCGGGGAGCTGTTTTTT
cdr3_aa: CASSRWGESNTGELFF

j_call: TRBJ1-1
d_call: NA
v_call: TRBV27
clone_size: many
cdr3_nt: TGTGCCACAATCGACCCCAGGGGTCCTGAAGCTTTCTTT
cdr3_aa: CATIDPRGPEAFF

j_call: TRBJ2-3
d_call: TRBD2
v_call: TRBV30
clone_size: many
cdr3_nt: TGTGCCTGGAGGGAAAAAAGGCTAGCGGGACGCACAGATACGCAGTATTTT
cdr3_aa: CAWREKRLAGRTDTQYF

j_call: TRBJ1-1
d_call: NA
v_call: TRBV3-1
clone_size: NA
cdr3_nt: TGTGCCAGCAGCCAAGTTTCGGGGGGAGGCACTGAAGCTTTCTTT
cdr3_aa: CASSQVSGGGTEAFF

j_call: TRBJ2-2
d_call: TRBD2
v_call: TRBV2
clone_size: many
cdr3_nt: TGTGCCAGCAGCCCCGGGACTACGTACACCGGGGAGCTGTTTTTT
cdr3_aa: CASSPGTTYTGELFF

j_call: TRBJ2-3
d_call: TRBD1
v_call: TRBV11-2
clone_size: many
cdr3_nt: TGTGCCAGCAGCTTGGACAGGGAAGATACGCAGTATTTT
cdr3_aa: CASSLDREDTQYF

j_call: TRBJ2-7
d_call: NA
v_call: TRBV7-9
clone_size: few
cdr3_nt: TGTGCCAGCAGCTCCGGTGGCGGGCGGGGCGAGCAGTACTTC
cdr3_aa: CASSSGGGRGEQYF

j_call: TRBJ2-3
d_call: TRBD2
v_call: TRBV12-3/TRBV12-4
clone_size: many
cdr3_nt: TGTGCCAGCAGTTTAGAGCGACTAGCCCGCACAGATACGCAGTATTTT
cdr3_aa: CASSLERLARTDTQYF

j_call: TRBJ1-6
d_call: TRBD1
v_call: TRBV19
clone_size: NA
cdr3_nt: TGTGCCAGTAGTCGAAGAACAGGGGTCGGTAATTCACCCCTCCACTTT
cdr3_aa: CASSRRTGVGNSPLHF

j_call: TRBJ2-2
d_call: TRBD1
v_call: TRBV27
clone_size: many
cdr3_nt: TGTGCCAGCAGTCAGGGACAGTTGGCGAACACCGGGGAGCTGTTTTTT
cdr3_aa: CASSQGQLANTGELFF

j_call: TRBJ2-7
d_call: TRBD2
v_call: TRBV27
clone_size: many
cdr3_nt: TGTGCCAGCAGTTCCGTGGGACTAGCGGCGACCTACGAGCAGTACTTC
cdr3_aa: CASSSVGLAATYEQYF

j_call: TRBJ1-4
d_call: NA
v_call: TRBV11-2
clone_size: many
cdr3_nt: TGTGCCAGCAGCAGATACGGGGATCTCGGAAAACTGTTTTTT
cdr3_aa: CASSRYGDLGKLFF

j_call: TRBJ2-4
d_call: TRBD2
v_call: TRBV19
clone_size: many
cdr3_nt: TGTGCCAGTAGCTGGACTAGCGGGAGGAAAAACATTCAGTACTTC
cdr3_aa: CASSWTSGRKNIQYF

j_call: TRBJ1-4
d_call: TRBD1
v_call: TRBV27
clone_size: many
cdr3_nt: TGTGCCAGCAGTTCAGACGGGACAGGGGGGGATCGGGGGGAAAAACTGTTTTTT
cdr3_aa: CASSSDGTGGDRGEKLFF

j_call: TRBJ1-1
d_call: NA
v_call: TRBV7-9
clone_size: many
cdr3_nt: TGTGCCAGCAGCTCAGCCCAGGTAATGAACACTGAAGCTTTCTTT
cdr3_aa: CASSSAQVMNTEAFF

j_call: TRBJ2-3
d_call: NA
v_call: TRBV13
clone_size: many
cdr3_nt: TGTGCCAGCAGCTTGGGGTCCGGCGTGTCGTTTGATACGCAGTATTTT
cdr3_aa: CASSLGSGVSFDTQYF

j_call: TRBJ1-3
d_call: NA
v_call: TRBV6-1
clone_size: NA
cdr3_nt: TGTGCCAGCAGCCTACAGGGAAATGGAAACACCATATATTTT
cdr3_aa: CASSLQGNGNTIYF

j_call: TRBJ1-4
d_call: TRBD1
v_call: TRBV27
clone_size: many
cdr3_nt: TGTGCCAGCAGTAGCTCCGGGACAGGCCATGAAAAACTGTTTTTT
cdr3_aa: CASSSSGTGHEKLFF

j_call: TRBJ1-5
d_call: NA
v_call: TRBV29-1
clone_size: many
cdr3_nt: TGCAGCGTTGTATGGGGAAGCAATCAGCCCCAGCATTTT
cdr3_aa: CSVVWGSNQPQHF

j_call: TRBJ2-3
d_call: NA
v_call: TRBV7-2
clone_size: many
cdr3_nt: TGTGCCAGCAGCTTGGACTACCTCAGCACAGATACGCAGTATTTT
cdr3_aa: CASSLDYLSTDTQYF

j_call: TRBJ1-1
d_call: NA
v_call: TRBV5-1
clone_size: many
cdr3_nt: TGCGCCAGCAGCTTCGAAGGGAGGAACACTGAAGCTTTCTTT
cdr3_aa: CASSFEGRNTEAFF

j_call: TRBJ2-4
d_call: NA
v_call: TRBV3-1
clone_size: many
cdr3_nt: TGTGCCAGCAGCCGAAGTGCAGTAGCCAAAAACATTCAGTACTTC
cdr3_aa: CASSRSAVAKNIQYF

j_call: TRBJ2-1
d_call: NA
v_call: TRBV20-1
clone_size: NA
cdr3_nt: TGCAGTGCTAGAGACTGGAGTGAGCAGTTCTTC
cdr3_aa: CSARDWSEQFF

j_call: TRBJ2-3
d_call: NA
v_call: TRBV9
clone_size: NA
cdr3_nt: TGTGCCAGCAGCGCCCGAAACAGGGTCGGCACAGATACGCAGTATTTT
cdr3_aa: CASSARNRVGTDTQYF

j_call: TRBJ2-2
d_call: NA
v_call: TRBV29-1
clone_size: NA
cdr3_nt: TGCAGCGCTGAGATGAACACCGGGGAGCTGTTTTTT
cdr3_aa: CSAEMNTGELFF

j_call: TRBJ2-5
d_call: TRBD1
v_call: TRBV11-2
clone_size: many
cdr3_nt: TGTGCCAGCAGCTCCCCCCGGACAGGGGGCCAAGAGACCCAGTACTTC
cdr3_aa: CASSSPRTGGQETQYF

j_call: TRBJ1-5
d_call: NA
v_call: TRBV3-1
clone_size: NA
cdr3_nt: TGTGCCAGCAGCCAAGACGTGAGTCAGCCCCAGCATTTT
cdr3_aa: CASSQDVSQPQHF

j_call: TRBJ2-3
d_call: NA
v_call: TRBV30
clone_size: many
cdr3_nt: TGTGCCTGGAGTGTGGGGCCCGATACGCAGTATTTT
cdr3_aa: CAWSVGPDTQYF

j_call: TRBJ2-7
d_call: TRBD1
v_call: TRBV12-3/TRBV12-4
clone_size: many
cdr3_nt: TGTGCCAGCAGACCCAACAGGGGTCGCAATGCCTACGAGCAGTACTTC
cdr3_aa: CASRPNRGRNAYEQYF

j_call: TRBJ1-4
d_call: NA
v_call: TRBV20-1
clone_size: NA
cdr3_nt: TGCAGTGCTAGCACCCGACAGGCTAATGAAAAACTGTTTTTT
cdr3_aa: CSASTRQANEKLFF

j_call: TRBJ2-3
d_call: NA
v_call: TRBV14
clone_size: NA
cdr3_nt: TGTGCCAGCAGCCAATTCGAGACAGATACGCAGTATTTT
cdr3_aa: CASSQFETDTQYF

j_call: TRBJ2-1
d_call: TRBD2
v_call: TRBV4-3
clone_size: NA
cdr3_nt: TGCGCCAGCAGGGCGGGAGTAGGGTGGGACAATGAGCAGTTCTTC
cdr3_aa: CASRAGVGWDNEQFF

j_call: TRBJ2-5
d_call: TRBD1
v_call: TRBV19
clone_size: few
cdr3_nt: TGTGCCGGTAAGGAACAGGGGCAAGAGACCCAGTACTTC
cdr3_aa: CAGKEQGQETQYF

j_call: TRBJ2-2
d_call: TRBD2
v_call: TRBV18
clone_size: NA
cdr3_nt: TGTGCCAGCTCACCACCTAGCGGGAGTGCGAACACCGGGGAGCTGTTTTTT
cdr3_aa: CASSPPSGSANTGELFF

j_call: TRBJ2-1
d_call: TRBD2
v_call: TRBV11-2
clone_size: many
cdr3_nt: TGTGCCAGCAGTCTAGCGGGAGGGCCCAATGAGCAGTTCTTC
cdr3_aa: CASSLAGGPNEQFF

j_call: TRBJ1-4
d_call: NA
v_call: TRBV3-1
clone_size: few
cdr3_nt: TGTGCCAGCAGCCAGTATACAAGTGCAACTAATGAAAAACTGTTTTTT
cdr3_aa: CASSQYTSATNEKLFF

j_call: TRBJ2-2
d_call: TRBD2
v_call: TRBV11-2
clone_size: many
cdr3_nt: TGTGCCAGCAGCTTGGGGACTAGCGGGAGAGGGGGGACCGGGGAGCTGTTTTTT
cdr3_aa: CASSLGTSGRGGTGELFF